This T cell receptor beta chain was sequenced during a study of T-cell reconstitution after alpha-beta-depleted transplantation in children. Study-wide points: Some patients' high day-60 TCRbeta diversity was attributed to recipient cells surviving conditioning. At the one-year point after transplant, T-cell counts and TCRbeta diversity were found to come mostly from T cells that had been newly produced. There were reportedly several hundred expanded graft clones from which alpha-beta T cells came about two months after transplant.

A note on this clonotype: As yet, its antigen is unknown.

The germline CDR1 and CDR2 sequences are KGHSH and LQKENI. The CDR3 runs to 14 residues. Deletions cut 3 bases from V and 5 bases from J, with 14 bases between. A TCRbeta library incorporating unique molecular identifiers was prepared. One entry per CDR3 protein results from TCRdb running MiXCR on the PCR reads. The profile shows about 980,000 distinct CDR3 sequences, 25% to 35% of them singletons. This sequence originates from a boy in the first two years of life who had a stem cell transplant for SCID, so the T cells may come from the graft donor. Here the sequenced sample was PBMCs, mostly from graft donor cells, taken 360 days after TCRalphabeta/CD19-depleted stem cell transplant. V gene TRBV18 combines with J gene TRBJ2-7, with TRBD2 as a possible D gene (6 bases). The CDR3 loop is CASSPTRDLDEQYF. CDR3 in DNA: TGTGCCAGCTCACCCACCAGGGACTTGGACGAGCAGTACTTC.